This is a list of T cell receptor beta chains from one sample in a study of T cells of healthy individuals. TCRdb passed the 5' RACE reads through MiXCR, listing each CDR3 protein once. The sample has more than 85,000 distinct CDR3 sequences, 17% seen once. Receptor source: a human donor in good health. The CDR3 runs from the conserved cysteine through the conserved F or W. Each record gives: J gene, V gene, clone size, D gene, CDR3 protein, CDR3 DNA. The D gene is left open where the match is weak. The size entry is marked missing in some rows and otherwise reads once, few, many or a size class.

TRBJ2-1	TRBV27	few	-	CASSFTGTPFYNEQFF	TGTGCCAGCAGCTTTACCGGGACCCCATTCTACAATGAGCAGTTCTTC
TRBJ2-7	TRBV5-6	-	TRBD1	CASSWGQGSYEQYF	TGTGCCAGCAGCTGGGGACAGGGCTCCTACGAGCAGTACTTC
TRBJ2-1	TRBV20-1	many	TRBD2	CSARGLAGALSYNEQFF	TGCAGTGCTAGGGGCCTAGCGGGAGCCCTCTCCTACAATGAGCAGTTCTTC
TRBJ1-4	TRBV27	-	TRBD1	CASSLVGQGVTNEKLFF	TGTGCCAGCAGTTTAGTAGGACAGGGGGTAACTAATGAAAAACTGTTTTTT
TRBJ1-1	TRBV5-1	-	-	CASSPGDGNTEAFF	TGCGCCAGCAGCCCGGGAGACGGGAACACTGAAGCTTTCTTT
TRBJ2-1	TRBV5-1	many	-	CASSAAARDKYNEQFF	TGCGCCAGCAGCGCCGCCGCGCGGGACAAATACAATGAGCAGTTCTTC
TRBJ2-1	TRBV20-1	many	-	CSASVHGKQGSSYNEQFF	TGCAGTGCTAGCGTTCACGGGAAACAGGGAAGCTCCTACAATGAGCAGTTCTTC
TRBJ2-5	TRBV7-2	-	-	CASSTGFQETQYF	TGTGCCAGCAGTACAGGGTTCCAAGAGACCCAGTACTTC
TRBJ2-1	TRBV10-3	-	-	CAISGTPNALNEQFF	TGTGCCATCAGCGGGACACCGAATGCCCTCAATGAGCAGTTCTTC
TRBJ2-1	TRBV24-1	many	-	CATSDPGLLEQFF	TGTGCCACCAGTGATCCAGGACTTCTTGAGCAGTTCTTC
TRBJ2-3	TRBV12-3/TRBV12-4	few	-	CASRTGTTQYF	TGTGCCAGCAGAACCGGGACTACGCAGTATTTT
TRBJ1-6	TRBV30	-	-	CAWSREDTFNSPLHF	TGTGCCTGGAGTAGAGAAGACACCTTTAATTCACCCCTCCACTTT
TRBJ1-5	TRBV20-1	few	TRBD1	CSAFSAGTGAGNQPQHF	TGCAGTGCTTTTTCAGCCGGGACAGGGGCGGGTAATCAGCCCCAGCATTTT
TRBJ1-4	TRBV6-2/TRBV6-3	-	TRBD1	CASSHAGQGGEKLFF	TGTGCCAGCAGCCACGCGGGACAGGGCGGCGAAAAACTGTTTTTT
TRBJ2-1	TRBV2	many	TRBD2	CASSLGLAGYNEQFF	TGTGCCAGCAGTTTGGGACTAGCAGGCTACAATGAGCAGTTCTTC
TRBJ2-5	TRBV6-2/TRBV6-3	-	-	CASSYPKETQYF	TGTGCCAGCAGTTACCCCAAGGAGACCCAGTACTTC
TRBJ1-1	TRBV4-3	many	TRBD1	CASSHRDRENTEAFF	TGCGCCAGCAGTCATCGGGACAGAGAGAACACTGAAGCTTTCTTT
TRBJ2-1	TRBV12-3/TRBV12-4	-	TRBD1	CASSPGTGDYNEQFF	TGTGCCAGCAGCCCCGGGACAGGGGACTACAATGAGCAGTTCTTC
TRBJ2-3	TRBV19	few	TRBD2	CASSVGTSGVTDTQYF	TGTGCCAGTAGTGTTGGGACTAGCGGAGTCACAGATACGCAGTATTTT
TRBJ2-1	TRBV3-1	many	TRBD2	CASSPKTTGGPNEQFF	TGTGCCAGCAGCCCAAAAACAACGGGGGGGCCGAATGAGCAGTTCTTC
TRBJ1-4	TRBV12-3/TRBV12-4	few	TRBD1	CASSSTGDWSNEKLFF	TGTGCCAGCAGTTCGACAGGGGATTGGTCTAATGAAAAACTGTTTTTT
TRBJ2-7	TRBV7-2	few	-	CASSLVGQGLEQYF	TGTGCCAGCAGCTTAGTAGGGCAGGGGCTCGAGCAGTACTTC
TRBJ2-3	TRBV15	-	-	CATSRDARNPTDTQYF	TGTGCCACCAGCAGAGATGCCCGAAACCCCACAGATACGCAGTATTTT
TRBJ2-3	TRBV4-1	few	-	CASSQDLTVTDTQYF	TGCGCCAGCAGCCAAGATTTAACGGTCACAGATACGCAGTATTTT
TRBJ2-7	TRBV28	many	-	CASSSGSFSSYEQYF	TGTGCCAGCAGTTCTGGATCCTTTTCCTCCTACGAGCAGTACTTC
TRBJ2-2	TRBV28	-	-	CASSSQGTGELFF	TGTGCCAGCAGTTCCCAGGGCACCGGGGAGCTGTTTTTT
TRBJ1-2	TRBV7-8	many	TRBD1	CASSLTGDGYTF	TGTGCCAGCAGCTTAACAGGGGATGGCTACACCTTC
TRBJ1-2	TRBV20-1	many	-	CSARDQWDGFSIYGYTF	TGCAGTGCTAGAGATCAATGGGACGGCTTCTCAATTTATGGCTACACCTTC
TRBJ2-1	TRBV20-1	few	-	CSALADRSSYNEQFF	TGCAGTGCTCTGGCGGACCGGAGCTCCTACAATGAGCAGTTCTTC
TRBJ1-1	TRBV18	many	TRBD1	CASSPGQGSMNTEAFF	TGTGCCAGCTCACCGGGACAGGGATCCATGAACACTGAAGCTTTCTTT
TRBJ2-7	TRBV18	-	-	CASSPIKGDKDEQYF	TGTGCCAGCTCACCAATTAAGGGGGATAAGGACGAGCAGTACTTC
TRBJ2-5	TRBV7-2	-	-	CASSKGPGVETQYF	TGTGCCAGCAGCAAAGGGCCGGGAGTTGAGACCCAGTACTTC
TRBJ1-3	TRBV18	many	TRBD1	CASSPLTGQGRSGNTIYF	TGTGCCAGCTCACCCCTAACGGGACAGGGAAGGTCTGGAAACACCATATATTTT
TRBJ1-3	TRBV7-6	many	-	CASSQGNTIYF	TGTGCCAGCAGTCAGGGAAACACCATATATTTT
TRBJ1-2	TRBV5-5	many	-	CASSLGVPRGYTF	TGTGCCAGCAGCTTAGGGGTTCCGCGTGGCTACACCTTC
TRBJ2-3	TRBV7-7	-	TRBD1	CASSSDRGDTQYF	TGTGCTAGCAGCTCGGACAGGGGAGATACGCAGTATTTT
TRBJ2-1	TRBV9	-	-	CASSAEGQPSSYNEQFF	TGTGCCAGCAGCGCGGAGGGACAGCCGAGCTCCTACAATGAGCAGTTCTTC
TRBJ2-1	TRBV7-2	few	TRBD2	CASSRIAGEENEQFF	TGTGCCAGCAGCCGAATAGCGGGGGAGGAAAATGAGCAGTTCTTC
TRBJ2-7	TRBV6-2/TRBV6-3	-	-	CASRDRTYEQYF	TGTGCCAGCAGAGACAGGACCTACGAGCAGTACTTC
TRBJ2-5	TRBV7-3	many	TRBD1	CASSLNTGGETQYF	TGTGCCAGCAGCTTAAACACAGGGGGGGAGACCCAGTACTTC
TRBJ2-7	TRBV20-1	-	TRBD2	CLVRGDLYEQYF	TGCCTAGTGCGGGGGGATCTATACGAGCAGTACTTC
TRBJ1-5	TRBV7-4	few	TRBD1	CASSSPRDRADQPQHF	TGTGCCAGCAGCTCGCCCCGGGACAGGGCGGATCAGCCCCAGCATTTT
TRBJ1-5	TRBV20-1	few	-	CSALLGDRHF	TGCAGTGCTCTGCTTGGAGATCGGCATTTT
TRBJ2-1	TRBV7-9	-	TRBD1	CASSHTDRSYNEQFF	TGTGCCAGCAGCCACACGGACAGGTCGTACAATGAGCAGTTCTTC
TRBJ1-4	TRBV20-1	few	-	CSARVWSRDEKLFF	TGCAGTGCTAGAGTCTGGTCGCGGGACGAAAAACTGTTTTTT
TRBJ2-5	TRBV6-2/TRBV6-3	many	TRBD2	CASSSGLAAYSKETQYF	TGTGCCAGCAGTTCTGGACTAGCGGCCTATTCGAAGGAGACCCAGTACTTC
TRBJ2-2	TRBV7-8	-	-	CASSQRWTGELFF	TGTGCCAGCAGCCAGAGGTGGACCGGGGAGCTGTTTTTT
TRBJ1-1	TRBV18	few	TRBD1	CASSQGAYTEAFF	TGTGCCAGCTCACAGGGGGCCTACACTGAAGCTTTCTTT
TRBJ1-6	TRBV5-1	-	TRBD1	CASSSAQGNSPLHF	TGCGCCAGCAGCTCGGCACAGGGGAATTCACCCCTCCACTTT
TRBJ1-4	TRBV4-1	few	-	CASSRTTPVATNEKLFF	TGCGCCAGCAGCCGAACGACTCCTGTTGCAACTAATGAAAAACTGTTTTTT
TRBJ2-1	TRBV10-2	-	-	CASSEMRLGSREQFF	TGCGCCAGCAGTGAGATGCGACTAGGGTCCAGGGAGCAGTTCTTC
TRBJ1-3	TRBV28	many	-	CASSLIGTAGNTIYF	TGTGCCAGCAGTTTAATTGGGACCGCTGGAAACACCATATATTTT
TRBJ1-3	TRBV28	few	-	CASSLRPSNTIYF	TGTGCCAGCAGTTTGCGACCCTCAAACACCATATATTTT
TRBJ2-1	TRBV20-1	many	TRBD2	CSALAGEVAYNEQFF	TGCAGTGCTCTAGCGGGAGAGGTGGCTTACAATGAGCAGTTCTTC